This TCR beta chain is from a study of blood T cell repertoires in COVID-19. Study summary: Researchers got acute and convalescent COVID-19 samples from the United States, Italy and Spain. Nucleic acid was either cDNA or gDNA, and it came from T cells, B-cell-depleted T cells, or PBMCs.

On this clone itself: A much larger clone lies one base from this, so it may be a read error.

V shed 2 bases and J shed 2 bases, with 7 bases lying between them. Germline CDR1 is MNHEY and CDR2 is SMNVEV (reference sequence). The CDR3 sequence is 14 residues long. One Seattle source followed patients from active infection through their disease course. Per the original data handling: Using reference gene primer amplification, nucleated cell counts were estimated. TCRdb's copy holds only in-frame clones and misses some; the assay was immunoSEQ multiplex PCR. V, J and clone size derive from that table, while D and trimming were established from the DNA sequence. This table has about 180,000 clones, around 80% appearing once.

Material for sequencing was peripheral blood. This clonotype was obtained from an elderly woman with COVID-19, enrolled during active disease. The chain couples TRBV27 to TRBJ1-5, with unresolved D. The DNA of the CDR3 is TGTGCCAGCAGTTTAGGGCAGGGCAATCAGCCCCAGCATTTT. Its translation is CASSLGQGNQPQHF.